A single sample gave rise to the 26 T cell receptor beta chains below, sequenced in a study of shared clonotypes between healthy human individuals. Profiling relied on immunoSEQ multiplex PCR, and the TCRdb table lists in-frame clones only, not all of them. Counted here are over 95,000 clones, under 70% occurring once; the ten biggest clones make up approximately 23%. Sequencing was carried out using memory CD8+ T cells sorted from blood. Sample subset: CD45RO+ cells pooled with CCR7-negative TemRA cells. All receptors derive from a woman aged 30 to 39 in good health.

The chain employs TRBV28 and TRBJ2-1, with D hard to call. The CDR3 covers 12 residues. Germline CDR1 is MDHEN and CDR2 is SYDVKM. V was shortened by 2 bases and J by 9 bases, with 8 bases between the two germline ends. The CDR3, as DNA: TGTGCCAGCAGTTTAACCCCCCGTGAGCAGTTCTTC. Amino acid sequence: CASSLTPREQFF. Filled out from reference TRBV28 and TRBJ2-1, the complete variable domain reads DVKVTQSSRYLVKRTGEKVFLECVQDMDHENMFWYRQDPGLGLRLIYFSYDVKMKEKGDIPEGYSVSREKKERFSLILESASTNQTSMYLCASSLTPREQFFGPGTRLTVL.

The J gene is TRBJ2-6, the V gene TRBV6-1; the D gene could be TRBD1 or TRBD2 (5 bases each). CDR1 and CDR2 from the germline V gene are MNHNS and SASEGT. Trimming shortened V by 4 bases and J by 2 bases, and 9 bases separated the two germline ends. This CDR3 contains 15 residues. The CDR3: CASSGGTTGANVLTF. The CDR3 DNA sequence: TGTGCCAGCAGTGGGGGGACGACTGGGGCCAACGTCCTGACTTTC.

J is TRBJ1-1 and V is TRBV5-4, with D unresolved. This CDR3 comprises 13 residues. V gave up 2 bases and J gave up 2 bases, with 7 bases separating them. The germline V gene encodes CDR1 SGHNT and CDR2 YYREEE (reference sequence). The CDR3: CASSFRGNTEAFF. CDR3 sequence (DNA): TGTGCCAGCAGCTTCCGGGGAAACACTGAAGCTTTCTTT.

This clone was detected only once. The J gene is TRBJ2-1, the V gene TRBV18, with TRBD2 identical over 12 bases. The junction had 7 bases not matched to a gene; V was cut back by 0 bases and J by 7 bases. Per germline, CDR1 KGHSH and CDR2 LQKENI. CDR3 length: 17 amino acids. As DNA, the CDR3 is TGTGCCAGCTCACCACCGCCAGCTAGCGGGAGGGGTAATGAGCAGTTCTTC. This translates into CASSPPPASGRGNEQFF.

This clone was recorded at least ten times. V is TRBV28 and J is TRBJ2-1; 11 positions agree with TRBD2. Germline V gives CDR1 MDHEN, CDR2 SYDVKM. There are 17 residues in the CDR3. J lost 8 bases, V lost 6 bases, and 15 bases had no gene match. In nucleotides, the CDR3 is TGTGCCAGCAGGACCCCACTAGCGGGAGCCCACCAGGATGAGCAGTTCTTC. Amino acids: CASRTPLAGAHQDEQFF.

J is TRBJ2-5 and V is TRBV4-2; maybe TRBD1 (7 bases). The germline V and J ends were trimmed by 6 bases and 5 bases, with 16 bases remaining between them. The length of the CDR3 is 14 residues. Germline V gene sequence: CDR1 LGHNA, CDR2 YNFKEQ. As DNA, the CDR3 is TGTGCCAGCAGTCCCACAGGGGCGGGGGAGACCCAGTACTTC. This translates into CASSPTGAGETQYF.

CDR3 coding DNA: TGTGCCAGCAGCTTGTGGGGCGGGACAGCAGCCTACGAGCAGTACTTC. Translating gives CASSLWGGTAAYEQYF. The chain uses TRBV5-6 and TRBJ2-7; TRBD1 might be the D (7 bases). The germline gives CDR1 SGHDT, CDR2 YYEEEE. The CDR3 is made up of 16 amino acids. V dropped 1 base and J dropped 2 bases, with 16 bases sitting between them.

The chain joins TRBV28 to TRBJ2-2; no clear D gene. CDR3 length equals 14 residues. The germline V and J ends were trimmed by 6 bases and 2 bases, with 10 bases remaining between them. Germline V gene lookup returns CDR1 MDHEN and CDR2 SYDVKM. CDR3 coding DNA: TGTGCCAGCAGACCAATTCTAAACACCGGGGAGCTGTTTTTT. It encodes CASRPILNTGELFF.

The rearrangement joins TRBV29-1 to TRBJ2-2; 8 positions agree with TRBD2. The CDR3 is 12 amino acids. Losses at the gene ends were 6 bases for V and 6 bases for J; bases not matched to a gene: 3. From germline, CDR1 is SQVTM and CDR2 ANQGSEA. CDR3 DNA sequence: TGCAGCGTCTGGACTAGCTCCGGGGAGCTGTTTTTT. It yields the protein CSVWTSSGELFF.

Turning to this clone: The same CDR3 arises from other DNA sequences in this sample as well. This chain uses TRBV11-2 with TRBJ2-7, with 10 bases identical to TRBD1. Germline V gene lookup returns CDR1 SGHAT and CDR2 FQNNGV. V trimming: 3 bases; J trimming: 4 bases; junction bases outside the gene matches: 3. This CDR3 is 14 amino acids long. As DNA, the CDR3 is TGTGCCAGCAGCTTGGGGACAGGGGTGTACGAGCAGTACTTC. Its protein product is CASSLGTGVYEQYF. Full variable domain (remainder filled in from reference TRBV11-2 and TRBJ2-7): EAGVAQSPRYKIIEKRQSVAFWCNPISGHATLYWYQQILGQGPKLLIQFQNNGVVDDSQLPKDRFSAERLKGVDSTLKIQPAKLEDSAVYLCASSLGTGVYEQYFGPGTRLTVT.

The chain is built from TRBV21-1 and TRBJ2-7. TRBV21-1 is a listed pseudogene. The CDR3 sequence is 12 residues long. The CDR3 reads CASSKGRYEQYF. The CDR3 coding sequence is TGTGCCAGCAGCAAGGGTCGCTACGAGCAGTACTTC.

The chain employs TRBV4-1 and TRBJ2-7; D ambiguous. The V end was cut by 2 bases, the J end by 6 bases, with 17 bases between. This CDR3 is 15 amino acids long. The germline V gene encodes CDR1 MGHRA and CDR2 YSYEKL. The CDR3 loop reads CASSQNGIYMGEQYF. CDR3 bases: TGCGCCAGCAGCCAAAACGGAATCTATATGGGCGAGCAGTACTTC.

This sequence joins TRBV20-1 and TRBJ1-1, with D perhaps matching TRBD1 (5 bases). The CDR3 has 11 amino acids. V lost 3 bases and J lost 5, with 7 bases in between. CDR1 DFQATT and CDR2 SNEGSKA come from the germline V gene (reference sequence). The CDR3 here is CSARGGTEAFF. CDR3 DNA sequence: TGCAGTGCTAGGGGGGGGACTGAAGCTTTCTTT.

This clone was observed at least ten times. The rearrangement uses TRBV11-2 and TRBJ2-1, with TRBD2 identical over 13 bases. Germline loops: CDR1 SGHAT, CDR2 FQNNGV. V lost 0 bases, J lost 9 bases, and 11 bases stayed unmatched. The CDR3 spans 18 residues. In DNA, the CDR3 is TGTGCCAGCAGCTTAGAGGGGAAACTAGCGGGAGGGCCCCGTGAGCAGTTCTTC. Protein: CASSLEGKLAGGPREQFF.

This clone was picked up a small number of times. The chain has TRBV27 and TRBJ2-7; 8 bases agree with TRBD2. The junction had 6 bases not matched to a gene; V was cut back by 5 bases and J by 6 bases. Looked up from germline, CDR1 is MNHEY and CDR2 is SMNVEV (reference sequence). CDR3 length equals 13 residues. Here the CDR3 reads CASSISGMAEQYF. The CDR3 nucleotides read TGTGCCAGCAGTATTAGCGGGATGGCCGAGCAGTACTTC.

The rearrangement uses TRBV6-5 and TRBJ2-6; D uncertain. CDR3 size: 15 residues. Between the trimmed V and J ends, which lost 6 bases and 0 bases, there was a span of 9 bases. Germline CDR1 is MNHEY and CDR2 is SVGAGI. The CDR3 region is CASSRDLSGANVLTF. The CDR3 nucleotides read TGTGCCAGCAGCCGAGATCTCTCTGGGGCCAACGTCCTGACTTTC.

The genes are TRBV1 and TRBJ1-2. TRBV1 is a recognized pseudogene. The CDR3 runs to 15 residues. The CDR3 protein is CTQLNAGTANYGYTF. The CDR3 DNA sequence: TGCACCCAATTGAATGCGGGGACTGCTAACTATGGCTACACCTTC.

The gene calls are TRBV21-1 and TRBJ2-7; TRBD1 was called by the table and not checked on the DNA. TRBV21-1 is a documented pseudogene. The CDR3 has 14 residues. DNA of the CDR3: TGTGCCAGCAGCAAAACGACAGGTCCCTACGAGCAGTACTTC. Translated, it gives CASSKTTGPYEQYF.

The CDR3 protein is CATIGQGGDEQYF. CDR3 sequence (DNA): TGTGCCACAATAGGACAGGGAGGAGACGAGCAGTACTTC. The V call is TRBV10-3, the J call TRBJ2-7; TRBD1 agrees at 8 bases. The CDR3 has 13 amino acids. In germline, CDR1 is ENHRY, CDR2 SYGVKD. J was trimmed by 5 bases and V by 10 bases; bases with no gene match: 10.

This clone was seen ten or more times. The J gene is TRBJ2-3, the V gene TRBV6-4; perhaps D is TRBD1 or TRBD2 (6 bases each). This CDR3 is 16 amino acids long. Germline V gene sequence: CDR1 MRHNA, CDR2 SNTAGT. Trimming shortened V by 5 bases and J by 5 bases, and 20 bases separated the two germline ends. CDR3: CASSPSGGGSLDTQYF. The CDR3 DNA sequence: TGTGCCAGCAGTCCGTCTGGAGGGGGAAGCTTAGATACGCAGTATTTT.

J is TRBJ1-2 and V is TRBV7-9; D not certain. CDR3 length: 16 amino acids. CDR1 is SEHNR, CDR2 FQNEAQ, per germline (reference sequence). V was clipped by 8 bases and J by 0 bases, with 19 bases between them. CDR3: CASGQLYTDSNYGYTF. CDR3 bases: TGTGCCAGCGGCCAGCTTTATACTGACTCTAACTATGGCTACACCTTC.

The chain uses TRBV10-3 and TRBJ1-5; 7 positions match TRBD1. Germline CDR1 and CDR2: ENHRY and SYGVKD. With V trimmed by 9 bases and J by 4 bases, 3 bases remained unmatched. This CDR3 comprises 12 residues. In DNA form, the CDR3 reads TGTGCCATTGGACAGGAAAATCAGCCCCAGCATTTT. This translates into CAIGQENQPQHF.

In the case of this clone: A single base is all that separates this from a far larger clone, so a read error is likely. The V and J genes are TRBV10-3 and TRBJ2-2; 7 positions agree with TRBD1. The CDR3 totals 16 residues. The V segment lost 5 bases and the J segment 0 bases; nucleotides outside the gene matches: 6. The germline V gene has CDR1 ENHRY and CDR2 SYGVKD. The DNA for the CDR3 is TGTGCCATCAGTTACTTGCAGGGGGCGAACACCGGGGAGCTGTTTTTT. This translates into CAISYLQGANTGELFF.

The chain combines TRBV5-1 with TRBJ1-1; D not resolved. The CDR3 is 13 amino acids. From germline, CDR1 is SGHRS and CDR2 YFSETQ. With 0 bases removed from V and 5 bases from J, the gap between germline ends came to 8 bases. The CDR3, as DNA: TGCGCCAGCAGCTTGGAGTGGGGAACTGAAGCTTTCTTT. Translated, it gives CASSLEWGTEAFF.

This chain joins TRBV27 and TRBJ2-7, with 8 bases aligning to TRBD2. Per the germline V gene, CDR1 is MNHEY and CDR2 is SMNVEV (reference sequence). The ends lost 4 bases at V and 2 bases at J; junction bases unmatched: 7. The CDR3 totals 15 residues. The CDR3 nucleotides are TGTGCCAGCAGTTCTTCCGGGGGGGGAGCCTACGAGCAGTACTTC. This codes for CASSSSGGGAYEQYF.

The chain links TRBV10-1 to TRBJ2-3; 8 positions match TRBD2. CDR1 is WNHNN and CDR2 is SYGVQD in the germline V gene (reference sequence). With V trimmed by 4 bases and J by 2 bases, 5 bases remained unmatched. The CDR3 contains 15 residues. The CDR3 DNA is TGCGCCAGCAGTGCGTCGGGAGGGATCACAGATACGCAGTATTTT. Protein sequence: CASSASGGITDTQYF.